The subject of this entry is one T cell receptor (beta chain). Its antigen is as yet unknown. This record belongs to a study of Ad26.COV2.S vaccination and SARS-CoV-2 variants. Study-level information: The vaccine Ad26.COV2.S was put into the muscle once, or twice with 56 days between.

This CDR3 is built from 15 residues. V lost 0 bases to trimming and J lost 8 bases, with 16 bases between them. Germline CDR1 MNHEY, CDR2 SVGAGI. The study, taken as a whole, reports: Those who received vaccine or placebo ended up with similar non-spike TCR breadth.

Only in-frame clones appear in the TCRdb table, and some are missing; sequencing was by immunoSEQ multiplex PCR. The table has fewer than 900,000 clones, roughly nine tenths seen once; the top ten hold approximately 1.5%. Noted treatment: around 19 received Ad26.COV2.S at low or high dose, single or two shots; roughly five received placebo; per-sample allocation not given. The study sampled participants on day 63 after the first vaccine or placebo injection. This sequence joins TRBV6-5 and TRBJ1-2; no clear D. This sequence originates from a person aged 18-60 years who received the Ad26.COV2.S COVID-19 vaccine or a placebo. This material consisted of peripheral blood, taken in a trial of Ad26.COV2.S vaccine versus placebo. Written as DNA, the CDR3 is TGTGCCAGCAGTTACTCGATAAATCGGGTAGGAGGCTACACCTTC. It encodes CASSYSINRVGGYTF.